The 15 T cell receptor beta chains listed next were all sequenced from one sample in a study of cytomegalovirus exposure and HLA in healthy donors. Clones were read by immunoSEQ multiplex PCR, and TCRdb kept only the in-frame ones, dropping some. The sample shows some 64,000 clones, approximately 97% of them seen only once. Input material: PBMCs. The receptor source for this set is a woman under 30 in good health and CMV-seropositive.

To note about this clone: Distinct nucleotide sequences in the sample also encode this CDR3. The chain couples TRBV9 to TRBJ2-1; D is possibly TRBD2 (6 bases). The V and J ends lost 4 bases and 4 bases respectively, with 12 bases between them. Germline lookup yields CDR1 SGDLS and CDR2 YYNGEE. This CDR3 is 14 amino acids long. The CDR3 here is CASSPRLDYNEQFF. CDR3 nucleotide sequence: TGTGCCAGCAGCCCAAGACTAGATTACAATGAGCAGTTCTTC.

This sequence joins TRBV6-5 and TRBJ1-1; a weak D match, TRBD1 (5 bases). V dropped 6 bases and J dropped 4 bases, with 15 bases sitting between them. The CDR3 contains 14 residues. The V gene's germline CDR1 is MNHEY and CDR2 SVGAGI. The chain's CDR3 is CASRTTGTSTEAFF. The CDR3 nucleotides are TGTGCCAGCAGAACCACCGGGACTTCCACTGAAGCTTTCTTT.

The CDR3 DNA reads as TGTGCCAGCAGCGCCAGCGGCGAGCAGTACTTC. Residues: CASSASGEQYF. V is TRBV9 and J is TRBJ2-7; TRBD2 is a possible D gene (5 bases). V lost 3 bases and J 6 bases, leaving 7 bases between the germline ends. The germline gives CDR1 SGDLS, CDR2 YYNGEE. The CDR3 totals 11 residues.

The gene calls are TRBV27 and TRBJ2-4, with 7 bases aligning to TRBD1. CDR3 length equals 13 residues. J lost 5 bases, V lost 2 bases, and 0 bases had no gene match. Germline values: CDR1 MNHEY, CDR2 SMNVEV (reference sequence). This CDR3 reads CASSLDRENIQYF. CDR3 sequence (DNA): TGTGCCAGCAGTTTAGACAGGGAAAACATTCAGTACTTC.

This chain joins TRBV19 and TRBJ2-3, with 11 positions matching TRBD1. The length of the CDR3 is 14 residues. CDR1 is LNHDA and CDR2 is SQIVND in the germline V gene (reference sequence). Germline trimming cut 10 bases from V and 4 bases from J; bases unmatched to any gene: 7. CDR3 in DNA: TGTGCCACCGACTGGACAGGGGGCTCAGATACGCAGTATTTT. This translates into CATDWTGGSDTQYF.

The rearrangement links TRBV7-9 to TRBJ2-7; D possibly corresponds to TRBD2 (6 bases). V lost 5 bases, J lost 1 base, and 12 bases lay in between. The CDR3 is 14 amino acids. CDR1 and CDR2 (germline): SEHNR, FQNEAQ (reference sequence). CDR3 loop: CASSHLASSYEQYF. In DNA form, the CDR3 reads TGTGCCAGCAGCCATCTAGCGAGTTCCTACGAGCAGTACTTC.

The gene calls are TRBV7-2 and TRBJ2-5, with TRBD2 identical over 7 bases. This CDR3 has 15 amino acids. The V and J ends lost 3 bases and 4 bases, in that order; junction bases with no gene match: 8. Per the germline V gene, CDR1 is SGHTA and CDR2 is FQGNSA. CDR3 amino acids: CASSFGDYFRETQYF. The CDR3 DNA is TGTGCCAGCAGCTTCGGGGACTATTTTAGAGAGACCCAGTACTTC.

The CDR3: CASSPRGTRHNEQFF. DNA for the CDR3: TGTGCCAGCAGCCCAAGGGGGACTAGGCACAATGAGCAGTTCTTC. The chain is built from TRBV28 and TRBJ2-1; 8 bases align to TRBD2. V lost 6 bases and J lost 5; bases outside the gene matches: 9. CDR3 length: 15 residues. The germline V gene has CDR1 MDHEN and CDR2 SYDVKM.

This chain connects TRBV6-5 to TRBJ2-3; 7 bases match TRBD1. V lost 5 bases and J lost 2; bases outside the gene matches: 7. CDR1 and CDR2 (germline): MNHEY, SVGAGI. The CDR3 runs 15 residues. CDR3 bases: TGTGCCAGCAGTCCTACAGGGGATACCACAGATACGCAGTATTTT. It encodes CASSPTGDTTDTQYF.

The gene calls are TRBV28 and TRBJ2-7, with D perhaps TRBD1 (7 bases). Between the trimmed V and J ends, which lost 6 bases and 2 bases, there was a span of 17 bases. Germline V gene lookup returns CDR1 MDHEN and CDR2 SYDVKM. The CDR3 spans 15 residues. CDR3 sequence: CASRGGHRGTYEQYF. CDR3 DNA: TGTGCCAGCAGGGGGGGCCACAGGGGAACCTACGAGCAGTACTTC.

This chain joins TRBV7-9 and TRBJ2-5; TRBD2 aligns across 9 bases. The germline gives CDR1 SEHNR, CDR2 FQNEAQ (reference sequence). CDR3 length: 16 residues. V lost 4 bases and J lost 5; bases outside the gene matches: 11. The DNA of the CDR3 is TGTGCCAGCAGCTCTCGTATAGCGGGAGAGGGGGAGACCCAGTACTTC. Translation gives CASSSRIAGEGETQYF.

This chain connects TRBV19 to TRBJ2-2, with 7 positions matching TRBD2. The V and J ends lost 3 bases and 6 bases, in that order; junction bases with no gene match: 7. This CDR3 is built from 15 residues. CDR1 and CDR2 (germline): LNHDA, SQIVND (reference sequence). CDR3 sequence reads: CASSILEGRAGELFF. As DNA, the CDR3 is TGTGCCAGTAGTATCCTGGAGGGGAGGGCCGGGGAGCTGTTTTTT.

This chain connects TRBV19 to TRBJ1-5; 7 bases match TRBD1. J gave up 6 bases and V 7 bases, and 9 bases lay outside the gene matches. Germline CDR1 and CDR2: LNHDA and SQIVND (reference sequence). CDR3 size: 14 residues. The DNA of the CDR3 is TGTGCCAGTAACCTACCGGGACAGATTCAGCCCCAGCATTTT. This sequence encodes CASNLPGQIQPQHF.

The V gene is TRBV30, the J gene TRBJ1-3; D is uncertain. The germline gives CDR1 GTSNPN, CDR2 SVGIG (reference sequence). The CDR3 loop spans 12 amino acids. Trimming removed 1 base at V and 10 bases at J, with 11 bases between. The CDR3 DNA reads TGTGCCTGGAGTGCCTCCTATAAGACCATATATTTT. It codes for CAWSASYKTIYF.

The CDR3 coding sequence is TGCGCCAGCAGCTTGAGCAGGGGGGACACTGAAGCTTTCTTT. It encodes CASSLSRGDTEAFF. J is TRBJ1-1 and V is TRBV5-1, with 7 bases that match TRBD1. The CDR3 is 14 amino acids. The V segment lost 1 base and the J segment 3 bases; nucleotides outside the gene matches: 3. Per germline, CDR1 SGHRS and CDR2 YFSETQ.